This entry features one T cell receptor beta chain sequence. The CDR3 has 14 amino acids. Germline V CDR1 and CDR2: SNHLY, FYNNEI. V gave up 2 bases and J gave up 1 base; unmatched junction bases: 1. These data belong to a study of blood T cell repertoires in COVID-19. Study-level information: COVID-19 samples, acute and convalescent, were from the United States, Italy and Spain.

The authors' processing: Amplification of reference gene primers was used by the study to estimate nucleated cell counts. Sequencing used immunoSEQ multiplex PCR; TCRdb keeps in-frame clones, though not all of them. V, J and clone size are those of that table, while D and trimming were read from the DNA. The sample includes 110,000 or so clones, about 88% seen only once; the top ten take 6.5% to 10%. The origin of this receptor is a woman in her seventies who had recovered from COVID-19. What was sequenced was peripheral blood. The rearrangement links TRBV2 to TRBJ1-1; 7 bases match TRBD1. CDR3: CASSEQGGNTEAFF. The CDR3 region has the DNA TGTGCCAGCAGTGAACAGGGGGGGAACACTGAAGCTTTCTTT.